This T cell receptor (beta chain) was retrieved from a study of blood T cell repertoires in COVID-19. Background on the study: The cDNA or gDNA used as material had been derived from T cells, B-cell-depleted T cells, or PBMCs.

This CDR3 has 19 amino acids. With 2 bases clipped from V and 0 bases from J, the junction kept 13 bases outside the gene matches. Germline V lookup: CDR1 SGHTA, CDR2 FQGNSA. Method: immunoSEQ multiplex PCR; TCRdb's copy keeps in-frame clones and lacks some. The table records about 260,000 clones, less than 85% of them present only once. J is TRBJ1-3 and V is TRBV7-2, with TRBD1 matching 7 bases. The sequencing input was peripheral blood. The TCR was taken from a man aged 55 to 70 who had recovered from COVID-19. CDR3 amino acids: CASSLTLRDRYSSGNTIYF. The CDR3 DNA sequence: TGTGCCAGCAGCTTAACACTCCGGGACAGATACTCCTCTGGAAACACCATATATTTT.